The rows below give T cell receptor beta chains drawn from one sample of a study of blood T cell repertoires in COVID-19. Here immunoSEQ multiplex PCR was the method, and the copy in TCRdb shows in-frame clones only, minus some. The sample has over 200,000 clones, more than 70% seen once; the top ten hold 7% to 10%. Sequenced: peripheral blood. The receptors originated from a woman aged 50 to 60 with acute or convalescent COVID-19. The CDR3 runs from the conserved cysteine through the conserved F or W. The D gene is left open where the match is weak. Clone sizes are given selectively: once, few, many, or a class where the clone is expanded.

j_call: TRBJ1-6; v_call: TRBV7-3; d_call: .; cdr3_length: 14; clone_size: once; cdr3_nt: TGTGCCAGCAGCCGTCGGGGAGGGGATTCACCCCTCCACTTT; cdr3_aa: CASSRRGGDSPLHF
j_call: TRBJ2-1; v_call: TRBV6-5; d_call: .; cdr3_length: 14; clone_size: .; cdr3_nt: TGTGCCAGCAGTTTTGACTCCGTATACAATGAGCAGTTCTTC; cdr3_aa: CASSFDSVYNEQFF
j_call: TRBJ1-6; v_call: TRBV30; d_call: .; cdr3_length: 13; clone_size: .; cdr3_nt: TGTGCCTGGAGTGAGCAGGGCAATTCACCCCTCCACTTT; cdr3_aa: CAWSEQGNSPLHF
j_call: TRBJ1-6; v_call: TRBV4-2; d_call: .; cdr3_length: 16; clone_size: once; cdr3_nt: TGTGCCAGCAGCCCTGAGGGCCTTGGGAGAGGGTCACCCCTCCACTTT; cdr3_aa: CASSPEGLGRGSPLHF
j_call: TRBJ1-6; v_call: TRBV27; d_call: .; cdr3_length: 14; clone_size: .; cdr3_nt: TGTGCCAGCAGTTTGAAAGGGGATAATTCACCCCTCCACTTT; cdr3_aa: CASSLKGDNSPLHF
j_call: TRBJ1-4; v_call: TRBV5-1; d_call: .; cdr3_length: 14; clone_size: .; cdr3_nt: TGCGCCAGCAGCCTGGACATCCTTAATGAAAAACTGTTTTTT; cdr3_aa: CASSLDILNEKLFF
j_call: TRBJ1-2; v_call: TRBV5-1; d_call: .; cdr3_length: 14; clone_size: .; cdr3_nt: TGCGCCAGCAGCTTTGGTAGGGGCCTTGATGAATACACCTTC; cdr3_aa: CASSFGRGLDEYTF
j_call: TRBJ2-3; v_call: TRBV3-1/TRBV3-2; d_call: .; cdr3_length: 11; clone_size: .; cdr3_nt: TGTGCCAGCAGCATTGAGCGAACGCAGTATTTT; cdr3_aa: CASSIERTQYF
j_call: TRBJ1-4; v_call: TRBV7-8; d_call: TRBD1; cdr3_length: 15; clone_size: .; cdr3_nt: TGTGCCAGCAGCGCCAACAGGGGAGCTAATGAAAAACTGTTTTTT; cdr3_aa: CASSANRGANEKLFF
j_call: TRBJ2-7; v_call: TRBV28; d_call: TRBD1; cdr3_length: 13; clone_size: .; cdr3_nt: TGTGCCAGCCTAACAGGGGGCGGTTACGAGCAGTACTTC; cdr3_aa: CASLTGGGYEQYF
j_call: TRBJ2-1; v_call: TRBV24-1; d_call: TRBD2; cdr3_length: 16; clone_size: .; cdr3_nt: TGTGCCACCAGTGATTTGAGTAGCGGGAGCGCGAATGAGCAGTTCTTC; cdr3_aa: CATSDLSSGSANEQFF
j_call: TRBJ2-7; v_call: TRBV11-3; d_call: .; cdr3_length: 13; clone_size: few; cdr3_nt: TGTGCCAGCAGCTTAGGCAGGACCTACGAGCAGTACTTC; cdr3_aa: CASSLGRTYEQYF
j_call: TRBJ2-5; v_call: TRBV7-2; d_call: .; cdr3_length: 13; clone_size: .; cdr3_nt: TGTGCCAGCAGCTTGGGTCCAGGAGAGACCCAGTACTTC; cdr3_aa: CASSLGPGETQYF
j_call: TRBJ2-5; v_call: TRBV10-1; d_call: TRBD1; cdr3_length: 16; clone_size: .; cdr3_nt: TGCGCCAGCAGTCATCCGGGACAGGGGAACCAAGAGACCCAGTACTTC; cdr3_aa: CASSHPGQGNQETQYF
j_call: TRBJ2-7; v_call: TRBV28; d_call: .; cdr3_length: 15; clone_size: .; cdr3_nt: TGTGCCAGCAGTTTTATCGAGGGAGATCACTACGAGCAGTACTTC; cdr3_aa: CASSFIEGDHYEQYF
j_call: TRBJ2-2; v_call: TRBV6-4; d_call: TRBD2; cdr3_length: 14; clone_size: once; cdr3_nt: TGTGCCAACAGGACTAGCGGGAGGGCCGGGGAGCTGTTTTTT; cdr3_aa: CANRTSGRAGELFF
j_call: TRBJ2-7; v_call: TRBV11-2; d_call: .; cdr3_length: 12; clone_size: .; cdr3_nt: TGTGCCAGCAGCTTAGGTGGCCAAAAGCAGTACTTC; cdr3_aa: CASSLGGQKQYF
j_call: TRBJ1-2; v_call: TRBV19; d_call: TRBD1; cdr3_length: 14; clone_size: .; cdr3_nt: TGTGCCAGTAGTCCCTGGACAGGGGGGAGAGGCTACACCTTC; cdr3_aa: CASSPWTGGRGYTF
j_call: TRBJ2-7; v_call: TRBV19; d_call: TRBD1; cdr3_length: 14; clone_size: .; cdr3_nt: TGTGCCAGTAGTTTGGGGACAGCCTCCTACGAGCAGTACTTC; cdr3_aa: CASSLGTASYEQYF
j_call: TRBJ2-1; v_call: TRBV7-9; d_call: TRBD2; cdr3_length: 16; clone_size: .; cdr3_nt: TGTGCCAGCAGCTTCTGGACTAGCGGGAGGGCCAATGAGCAGTTCTTC; cdr3_aa: CASSFWTSGRANEQFF
j_call: TRBJ2-7; v_call: TRBV9; d_call: TRBD1; cdr3_length: 14; clone_size: .; cdr3_nt: TGTGCCAGCAGCCCCCGGACAGGGGTGAACGAGCAGTACTTC; cdr3_aa: CASSPRTGVNEQYF
j_call: TRBJ1-4; v_call: TRBV2; d_call: TRBD1; cdr3_length: 14; clone_size: .; cdr3_nt: TGTGCCAGCAGTACCGGGACAGGGGTTGAAAAACTGTTTTTT; cdr3_aa: CASSTGTGVEKLFF
j_call: TRBJ2-2; v_call: TRBV7-9; d_call: .; cdr3_length: 15; clone_size: .; cdr3_nt: TGTGCCAGCAGCTCCCGACAGGGAGGCACCGGGGAGCTGTTTTTT; cdr3_aa: CASSSRQGGTGELFF
j_call: TRBJ2-1; v_call: TRBV13; d_call: TRBD2; cdr3_length: 16; clone_size: .; cdr3_nt: TGTGCCACCCTACGACGGGAGGGCCGTATGGATAATGAGCAGTTCTTC; cdr3_aa: CATLRREGRMDNEQFF
j_call: TRBJ1-2; v_call: TRBV29-1; d_call: TRBD1; cdr3_length: 13; clone_size: .; cdr3_nt: TGCAGCATAAGAGGACAGGCCTCGGATGGCTACACCTTC; cdr3_aa: CSIRGQASDGYTF
j_call: TRBJ1-5; v_call: TRBV25-1; d_call: .; cdr3_length: 14; clone_size: .; cdr3_nt: TGTGCCAGCAGCGCCGGGGGATACAATCAGCCCCAGCATTTT; cdr3_aa: CASSAGGYNQPQHF
j_call: TRBJ2-7; v_call: TRBV12-3/TRBV12-4; d_call: .; cdr3_length: 13; clone_size: .; cdr3_nt: TGTGCCAGCGCGGACTACTCCTCCTACGAGCAGTACTTC; cdr3_aa: CASADYSSYEQYF
j_call: TRBJ2-3; v_call: TRBV7-3; d_call: .; cdr3_length: 16; clone_size: .; cdr3_nt: TGTGCCAGCAGCTCCGGGTGGGACACCGACACAGATACGCAGTATTTT; cdr3_aa: CASSSGWDTDTDTQYF